This is a list of T cell receptor beta chains from one sample in a study of response to subunit inactivated influenza vaccine. Each CDR3 protein gets one entry after TCRdb re-called the RT-PCR reads with MiXCR. The sample consists of about 570,000 distinct CDR3 sequences, about 10% of them appearing once. These data were likewise used in another study, on T cells expressing NK-cell markers.

This specimen was PBMCs from blood, taken on the day of vaccination. These receptors all stem from a man aged 45-65 years who received an inactivated influenza vaccine. Each CDR3 is given with its conserved first and last residue. D genes are given only for firm matches. Expanded clones get a size class; other rows say once, few or many, or leave the size out.

abundance	d_gene	v_gene	j_gene	CDR3aa	CDR3nt
-	TRBD1	TRBV20-1	TRBJ2-7	CSASPDRGLYEQYF	TGCAGTGCTAGTCCCGACAGGGGGCTATACGAGCAGTACTTC
few	TRBD2	TRBV5-1	TRBJ2-7	CASSLNLRTSAFSEQYF	TGCGCCAGCAGCTTGAATCTAAGGACTAGCGCTTTCTCCGAGCAGTACTTC
-	-	TRBV5-1	TRBJ2-7	CASSSTTEAWGEQYF	TGCGCCAGCAGCTCGACGACAGAGGCCTGGGGCGAGCAGTACTTC
-	-	TRBV4-3	TRBJ1-2	CASSPGLGRPSIGYTF	TGCGCCAGCAGCCCCGGGCTTGGTCGGCCCTCTATCGGCTACACCTTC
few	-	TRBV12-3/TRBV12-4	TRBJ2-7	CASSFPGSVQYF	TGTGCCAGCAGTTTCCCCGGCAGTGTGCAGTACTTC
many	-	TRBV19	TRBJ2-1	CASSNPGAVLNEQFF	TGTGCCAGTAGTAATCCAGGGGCTGTTCTCAATGAGCAGTTCTTC
-	-	TRBV5-1	TRBJ1-5	CASSLDTGSNQPQHF	TGCGCCAGCAGCTTGGACACAGGCTCCAATCAGCCCCAGCATTTT
few	TRBD2	TRBV19	TRBJ2-1	CASSPQTSGLNNEQFF	TGTGCCAGTAGTCCTCAGACTAGCGGACTCAACAATGAGCAGTTCTTC
-	-	TRBV5-1	TRBJ2-2	CASSLNARTNTGELFF	TGCGCCAGCAGCTTGAACGCCAGAACGAACACCGGGGAGCTGTTTTTT
few	TRBD1	TRBV28	TRBJ2-2	CASSFMGQGPTGELFF	TGTGCCAGCAGTTTCATGGGACAGGGCCCGACCGGGGAGCTGTTTTTT
few	TRBD1	TRBV5-6	TRBJ1-5	CASSSTQGIQPQHF	TGTGCCAGCAGCTCGACACAGGGGATCCAGCCCCAGCATTTT
-	-	TRBV20-1	TRBJ2-5	CSARGLGLMETQYF	TGCAGTGCTCGGGGACTGGGGTTAATGGAGACCCAGTACTTC
-	TRBD1	TRBV7-8	TRBJ2-2	CASSSRQGGFSGELFF	TGTGCCAGCAGCTCGAGACAGGGGGGATTTTCCGGGGAGCTGTTTTTT
-	TRBD2	TRBV2	TRBJ2-7	CASSGGTSRVDEQYF	TGTGCCAGCAGTGGGGGGACTAGCAGGGTCGACGAGCAGTACTTC
few	-	TRBV28	TRBJ1-3	CASSSPGAYSGNTIYF	TGTGCCAGCAGTTCCCCCGGAGCCTACTCTGGAAACACCATATATTTT
few	-	TRBV5-1	TRBJ1-2	CASSLPGSLYGYTF	TGCGCCAGCAGTTTGCCGGGCAGCCTCTATGGCTACACCTTC
many	-	TRBV5-1	TRBJ2-1	CASSSGGNSYNEQFF	TGCGCCAGCAGCTCCGGGGGAAACTCCTACAATGAGCAGTTCTTC
many	TRBD1	TRBV7-9	TRBJ2-7	CASSLAGGTGFTYEQYF	TGTGCCAGCAGCTTAGCTGGCGGGACAGGTTTTACCTACGAGCAGTACTTC
-	-	TRBV27	TRBJ1-1	CASSLSSGNGAFF	TGTGCCAGCAGTTTATCTTCCGGGAACGGAGCTTTCTTT
many	TRBD2	TRBV27	TRBJ2-1	CASSLGLAVSYNEQFF	TGTGCCAGCAGTTTGGGACTAGCGGTGTCCTACAATGAGCAGTTCTTC
few	-	TRBV30	TRBJ2-1	CAWRRPGTSGREQFF	TGTGCCTGGAGGCGACCCGGGACCTCGGGGCGAGAGCAGTTCTTC
-	TRBD1	TRBV5-6	TRBJ2-5	CASSFDRVQETQYF	TGTGCCAGCAGCTTCGACAGGGTACAAGAGACCCAGTACTTC
-	-	TRBV4-1	TRBJ2-1	CASSHGVWGNEQFF	TGCGCCAGCAGCCACGGGGTGTGGGGCAATGAGCAGTTCTTC
-	TRBD2	TRBV5-6	TRBJ2-3	CASSLVAGAFTDTQYF	TGTGCCAGCAGCTTGGTAGCGGGGGCCTTCACAGATACGCAGTATTTT
-	-	TRBV29-1	TRBJ2-2	CSAKQGASNTGELFF	TGCAGCGCCAAGCAGGGCGCTTCGAACACCGGGGAGCTGTTTTTT
few	-	TRBV12-3/TRBV12-4	TRBJ2-1	CASSRVGDNEQFF	TGTGCCAGCAGCCGAGTGGGGGACAATGAGCAGTTCTTC
few	TRBD1	TRBV3-1	TRBJ2-2	CASTSGTGEAGELFF	TGTGCCAGCACCTCCGGGACAGGGGAGGCCGGGGAGCTGTTTTTT
-	TRBD2	TRBV4-3	TRBJ2-2	CASSQAGLADYTGELFF	TGCGCCAGCAGCCAAGCGGGACTAGCGGATTACACCGGGGAGCTGTTTTTT
-	TRBD1	TRBV7-6	TRBJ2-7	CASSRSGQGWGEQYF	TGTGCCAGCAGCCGATCGGGACAGGGTTGGGGCGAGCAGTACTTC
-	-	TRBV10-3	TRBJ2-2	CAISPTASPTGELFF	TGTGCCATCAGTCCCACAGCCTCTCCCACCGGGGAGCTGTTTTTT
-	TRBD1	TRBV10-3	TRBJ1-6	CAISPGTGGGYNSPLHF	TGTGCCATCAGCCCCGGGACAGGGGGCGGCTATAATTCACCCCTCCACTTT
-	TRBD2	TRBV10-3	TRBJ2-7	CAISNGLKPWTSGRGDEQYF	TGTGCCATCAGCAACGGATTAAAACCTTGGACTAGCGGGAGAGGCGACGAGCAGTACTTC
-	-	TRBV3-1	TRBJ2-3	CASSQTPGVATDTQYF	TGTGCCAGCAGCCAAACCCCAGGGGTGGCAACAGATACGCAGTATTTT
few	-	TRBV5-1	TRBJ2-1	CASSFKGDEQFF	TGCGCCAGCAGCTTTAAAGGAGATGAGCAGTTCTTC
-	TRBD1	TRBV28	TRBJ2-1	CASSLYGDRRLNEQFF	TGTGCCAGCAGTTTATACGGGGACAGACGATTGAATGAGCAGTTCTTC
many	-	TRBV5-1	TRBJ1-4	CASSIGGDLHEKLFF	TGCGCCAGCAGCATTGGAGGGGACCTCCATGAAAAACTGTTTTTT
once	TRBD2	TRBV7-9	TRBJ2-1	CASSSSGGEPYNEQFF	TGTGCCAGCAGCTCTAGCGGGGGCGAACCATACAATGAGCAGTTCTTC
many	-	TRBV12-3/TRBV12-4	TRBJ2-7	CASSFGREQYF	TGTGCCAGCAGTTTCGGTAGAGAGCAGTACTTC
-	-	TRBV4-2	TRBJ1-4	CASSQDVYEKLFF	TGTGCCAGCAGCCAAGACGTGTATGAAAAACTGTTTTTT
-	-	TRBV29-1	TRBJ1-1	CSVGPDRRNTEAFF	TGCAGCGTTGGCCCGGACAGACGGAACACTGAAGCTTTCTTT
few	TRBD2	TRBV7-3	TRBJ2-1	CASSLSGGRGYNEQFF	TGTGCCAGCAGCTTAAGCGGCGGGAGAGGGTACAATGAGCAGTTCTTC
many	-	TRBV20-1	TRBJ1-2	CSARGVANYGYTF	TGCAGTGCTAGAGGGGTTGCCAACTATGGCTACACCTTC
few	-	TRBV20-1	TRBJ2-2	CSASTGAGELFF	TGCAGTGCTTCGACCGGGGCCGGGGAGCTGTTTTTT
few	TRBD1	TRBV4-3	TRBJ2-6	CASSRDRVSGANVLTF	TGCGCCAGCAGCCGGGACAGGGTATCCGGGGCCAACGTCCTGACTTTC
many	-	TRBV29-1	TRBJ2-5	CSVEWGGRGETQYF	TGCAGCGTTGAATGGGGGGGCCGGGGAGAGACCCAGTACTTC